A selection of T cell receptor beta chains follows, all from one sample in a study of CD8+ T cells in alopecia areata. Clones were sequenced by immunoSEQ multiplex PCR, and TCRdb holds only the in-frame ones, with some missing. The sample holds fewer than 250,000 clones; approximately 61% are singletons and the top ten take more than 0.4%. Sample: CD4+ T cells sorted from blood, taken at week 0. These receptors all come from a human donor with alopecia areata. Both conserved end residues are part of each CDR3. Each record gives: V gene, D gene, clone size, J gene, CDR3 DNA, CDR3 protein. D genes are given only for firm matches. Some rows mark clone size as missing; the rest say once, few, many or name a class of expanded clone.

>TRBV4-1|TRBD2|NA|TRBJ2-1
TGTGCCAGCAGCCAAGATTGGCTAGCGGGAGTCTATGAGCAGTTCTTC
CASSQDWLAGVYEQFF
>TRBV10-1|NA|NA|TRBJ2-1
TGCGCCAGCAGTGAGTCATACGGGAATGAGCAGTTCTTC
CASSESYGNEQFF
>TRBV6-5|TRBD1|NA|TRBJ1-4
TGTGCCAGCAGTTACTCCGAGACAGGGAGGCGAGGAAAACTGTTTTTT
CASSYSETGRRGKLFF
>TRBV7-8|NA|once|TRBJ1-2
TGTGCCAGCAGCTCCCGACCCCAGGGTTGGGGCTACACCTTC
CASSSRPQGWGYTF
>TRBV19|NA|few|TRBJ1-2
TGTGCCAGTAGTTCCAGCGCAGGGCGCCACACCTTC
CASSSSAGRHTF
>TRBV30|TRBD1|NA|TRBJ1-2
TGTGCCTGGAGTGCAGGGACAGGGGCTGGCTACACCTTC
CAWSAGTGAGYTF
>TRBV30|NA|NA|TRBJ1-1
TGTGCCGGCGGACTGACCCTCGACACTGAAGCTTTCTTT
CAGGLTLDTEAFF
>TRBV5-1|NA|NA|TRBJ1-2
TGCGCCAGCAGGCCAGGCGACCTTAACTATGGCTACACCTTC
CASRPGDLNYGYTF
>TRBV7-3|NA|few|TRBJ2-1
TGTGCCAGCAGCTTAATCATAACGGCTTCCTACAATGAGCAGTTCTTC
CASSLIITASYNEQFF
>TRBV27|NA|NA|TRBJ1-2
TGTGCCAGCAGTTATCCTGTAGTACCTTATGGCTACACCTTC
CASSYPVVPYGYTF
>TRBV7-2|NA|NA|TRBJ2-3
TGTGCCAGCAGCTTAGACGTGGGGGGCCCGACAGATACGCAGTATTTT
CASSLDVGGPTDTQYF
>TRBV29-1|NA|many|TRBJ1-3
TGCAGCGTTGTATGGGCAGCCGGAAACACCATATATTTT
CSVVWAAGNTIYF
>TRBV4-1|TRBD1|NA|TRBJ1-2
TGCGCCAGCAGCCTCTTACAGGGGGCTCCCTATGGCTACACCTTC
CASSLLQGAPYGYTF
>TRBV30|NA|NA|TRBJ1-4
TGTGCCTGGAGTGTTGGTGGGGGGTATAATGAAAAACTGTTTTTT
CAWSVGGGYNEKLFF
>TRBV29-1|TRBD2|NA|TRBJ2-3
TGCAGCGTTGAAGATCGACTAGCGGGGGGCCCAGTGGTGTATTTT
CSVEDRLAGGPVVYF
>TRBV29-1|NA|NA|TRBJ2-2
TGCAGCGTGGGGAACGGAGGGTCGAACACCGGGGAGCTGTTTTTT
CSVGNGGSNTGELFF
>TRBV10-3|TRBD1|NA|TRBJ2-2
TGTGCCATGAGTCCGACAGGGGAGACCGGGGAGCTGTTTTTT
CAMSPTGETGELFF
>TRBV27|NA|NA|TRBJ2-1
TGTGCCAGCAGTTTAAACAGGGTTAATGAGCAGTTCTTC
CASSLNRVNEQFF
>TRBV7-2|TRBD2|NA|TRBJ2-3
TGTGCCAGCAGCGCGGGACTAGGTGACGATACGCAGTATTTT
CASSAGLGDDTQYF
>TRBV7-8|NA|many|TRBJ1-6
TGTGCCAGCAGCTTATGGGAAGGGGATAATTCACCCCTCCACTTT
CASSLWEGDNSPLHF
>TRBV19|NA|NA|TRBJ2-2
TGTGCCAGTGGAACAGGGTCCAGCGCGAACACCGGGGAGCTGTTTTTT
CASGTGSSANTGELFF
>TRBV4-2|TRBD1|few|TRBJ2-5
TGTGCCAGCAGCTGGGGACAGGAGGAGACCCAGTACTTC
CASSWGQEETQYF
>TRBV6-1|NA|few|TRBJ2-1
TGTGCCAGCAGAGTCCGGGACCGTACCTACAATGAGCAGTTCTTC
CASRVRDRTYNEQFF
>TRBV5-6|TRBD1|NA|TRBJ2-3
TGTGCCAGCAGCTTTGACAGGGGGCTCACAGATACGCAGTATTTT
CASSFDRGLTDTQYF
>TRBV27|NA|NA|TRBJ2-7
TGTGCCAGCCAGGGTAGGAACTACGAGCAGTACTTC
CASQGRNYEQYF
>TRBV11-2|NA|NA|TRBJ2-5
TGTGCCAGCAGCTCAGTTCGGGGTCTAGAGACCCAGTACTTC
CASSSVRGLETQYF
>TRBV29-1|NA|NA|TRBJ1-2
TGCAGCGTTGTGTCGGGGACCAACTATGGCTACACCTTC
CSVVSGTNYGYTF
>TRBV7-8|TRBD2|NA|TRBJ2-7
TGTGCCAGCAGCCCCGGACTAGCGGCGATCTACGAGCAGTACTTC
CASSPGLAAIYEQYF